This entry is about one T cell receptor beta chain. Antigen unknown. The data stem from a study of T cell repertoires in cytomegalovirus infection. Overall study: Both recently identified HLA-C-restricted and well-studied HLA-B-restricted CMV epitopes were used in the study. Evidence of both CMV infection and a matching HLA type came from public TCR beta signatures.

Study results and caveats: CMV-specific TCR beta clonotypes restricted by HLA-C were the ones dominating the ex vivo response. Frequencies of public TCR beta families were cumulated, and this identified carriers of CMV plus the relevant HLA.

This CDR3 is built from 16 residues. With V trimmed by 10 bases and J by 4 bases, 18 bases remained unmatched. Germline V gene sequence: CDR1 SEHNR, CDR2 FQNEAQ (reference sequence). TCRdb re-called the reads through MiXCR, storing one row per CDR3 protein. The sample lists some 940,000 distinct CDR3 sequences; approximately 30% were seen once. This TCR was recovered from a human donor in good health (CMV status not recorded). Some clones in this sample may be carry-over from other donors' samples. J is TRBJ1-2 and V is TRBV7-9; 7 nucleotides match TRBD1. Source: cultured CD8+ T cells from PBMCs, taken from culture after CMV antigen stimulation. CDR3 loop: CANTTPEQGRIYGYTF. The CDR3 bases are TGTGCCAACACCACCCCTGAACAGGGGAGAATCTATGGCTACACCTTC.